This T cell receptor (beta chain) was recorded in a study of blood T cell repertoires in COVID-19. Study-level information: The samples span acute and convalescent COVID-19 from the United States, Italy and Spain. Nucleic acid was either cDNA or gDNA, and it came from T cells, B-cell-depleted T cells, or PBMCs.

This CDR3 is 16 amino acids long. The V and J ends lost 0 bases and 2 bases, in that order; junction bases with no gene match: 4. Germline CDR1 reads MGHRA; CDR2 reads YSYEKL. A single count supports this clone. As processed by the authors: Amplification from reference gene primers served as the basis for estimated nucleated cell counts. Method: immunoSEQ multiplex PCR; TCRdb's copy keeps in-frame clones and lacks some. V and J calls and clone size come straight from that table; D and trimming were deduced from the DNA. The sample contains 150,000 to 200,000 clones, 85% to 90% of which appear only once.

The sample consisted of peripheral blood. The chain combines TRBV4-1 with TRBJ2-3; 8 nucleotides agree with TRBD2. The TCR originated in a woman aged 80 or older in a cohort sampled during active or convalescent COVID-19. The CDR3 protein is CASSQDRLAYTDTQYF. The CDR3, as DNA: TGCGCCAGCAGCCAAGATAGACTAGCGTACACAGATACGCAGTATTTT.